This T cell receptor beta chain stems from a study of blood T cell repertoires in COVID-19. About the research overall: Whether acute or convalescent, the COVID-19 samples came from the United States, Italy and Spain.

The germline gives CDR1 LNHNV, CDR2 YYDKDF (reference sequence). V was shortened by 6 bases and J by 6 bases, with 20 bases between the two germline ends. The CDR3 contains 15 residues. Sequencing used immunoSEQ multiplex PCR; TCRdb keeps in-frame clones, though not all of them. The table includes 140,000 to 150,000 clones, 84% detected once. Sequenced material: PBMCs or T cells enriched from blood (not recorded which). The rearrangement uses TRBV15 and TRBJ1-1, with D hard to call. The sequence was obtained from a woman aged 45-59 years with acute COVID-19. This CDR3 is CATRLGPGSGSEAFF. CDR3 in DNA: TGTGCCACCAGACTTGGACCGGGATCGGGATCTGAAGCTTTCTTT.